The 7 T cell receptor beta chains reported below all come from one sample, sequenced in a study of blood T cell repertoires in COVID-19. Clones were read by immunoSEQ multiplex PCR, and TCRdb kept only the in-frame ones, dropping some. Of approximately 260,000 clones detected, around 90% appear once; the ten largest clones hold about 6.3%. The specimen sequenced was PBMCs or T cells enriched from blood (not recorded which). The receptor source for this set is a woman in her twenties or thirties with acute COVID-19.

This chain uses TRBV28 with TRBJ1-1, with TRBD1 matching 8 bases. J lost 7 bases, V lost 7 bases, and 11 bases had no gene match. Germline V lookup: CDR1 MDHEN, CDR2 SYDVKM. There are 14 residues in the CDR3. The CDR3 nucleotides read TGTGCCAGCATGGTGGACAGGGTTTTGCTTGAAGCTTTCTTT. It translates to CASMVDRVLLEAFF.

V is TRBV7-9 and J is TRBJ2-7, with D perhaps matching TRBD2 (5 bases). Trimming left V 5 bases short and J 4 bases short, with 15 bases between. The germline CDR1 and CDR2 sequences are SEHNR and FQNEAQ (reference sequence). The CDR3 covers 14 residues. The CDR3 loop is CASSHPERRYEQYF. CDR3 DNA sequence: TGTGCCAGCAGCCACCCGGAGAGGAGGTACGAGCAGTACTTC.

This clone was found a few times. V usage is TRBV27 and J usage is TRBJ2-5; TRBD2 agrees at 7 bases. The V segment lost 8 bases and the J segment 1 base; nucleotides outside the gene matches: 1. Germline CDR1 and CDR2: MNHEY and SMNVEV (reference sequence). The CDR3 contains 12 residues. CDR3 protein: CASRGVQETQYF. The CDR3, as DNA: TGTGCCAGCCGGGGGGTCCAAGAGACCCAGTACTTC.

The chain recombines TRBV3-1 (or the pseudogene TRBV3-2) with TRBJ2-7, with D uncertain. The CDR3 runs 14 residues. V lost 0 bases to trimming and J lost 5 bases, with 11 bases between them. Germline V gene lookup returns CDR1 LGHDT and CDR2 YNNKEL (reference sequence). The CDR3 loop reads CASSQDPRLNEQYF. The CDR3, as DNA: TGTGCCAGCAGCCAAGATCCCCGACTTAACGAGCAGTACTTC.

The chain carries TRBV14 and TRBJ2-3; 10 bases match TRBD2. Losses at the gene ends were 5 bases for V and 6 bases for J; bases not matched to a gene: 8. The CDR3 is made up of 15 amino acids. Germline V gives CDR1 SGHDN, CDR2 FVKESK. In DNA form, the CDR3 reads TGTGCCAGCAGCAAGAGCGGGAGGGGATCGGATACGCAGTATTTT. This sequence encodes CASSKSGRGSDTQYF.

The J gene is TRBJ1-1, the V gene TRBV7-9, with 9 bases identical to TRBD1. V trimming: 7 bases; J trimming: 1 base; junction bases outside the gene matches: 13. The CDR3 loop spans 17 amino acids. CDR1 is SEHNR and CDR2 is FQNEAQ in the germline V gene (reference sequence). Written as DNA, the CDR3 is TGTGCCAGCAACCCGGACAGGGGCGGAGGAGGGAACACTGAAGCTTTCTTT. It translates to CASNPDRGGGGNTEAFF.

The chain has TRBV6-7 and TRBJ2-7, with 7 bases fitting TRBD2. TRBV6-7 is an ORF, and what it does is uncertain. The CDR3 extends over 14 amino acids. The V and J ends lost 7 bases and 2 bases, in that order; junction bases with no gene match: 8. In DNA form, the CDR3 reads TGTGCCAGCATCAGGGCGGGAGCCCCCTACGAGCAGTACTTC. This codes for CASIRAGAPYEQYF.